The 21 T cell receptor beta chains given below trace back to one sample, sequenced in a study of OX40 agonist ivuxolimab in advanced cancers. Measured with immunoSEQ multiplex PCR; TCRdb has only the in-frame clones, and not every one. Here the sample spans roughly 100,000 clones, roughly 88% being singletons. The material sequenced was CD4+ or CD8+ T cells sorted from blood, taken in a trial of the OX40 agonist ivuxolimab. The receptors were sampled from an adult with an advanced solid tumor such as melanoma, head and neck, liver or kidney cancer.

This clone was counted between two and nine times. The chain combines TRBV7-9 with TRBJ1-5, with D uncertain. Germline CDR1 is SEHNR and CDR2 is FQNEAQ (reference sequence). The CDR3 has 14 amino acids. Trimming removed 4 bases from V and 5 bases from J, with 12 bases in between. The DNA of the CDR3 is TGTGCCAGCAGCTCCGGTTTAGGCTATCAGCCCCAGCATTTT. This translates into CASSSGLGYQPQHF.

Only one count was recorded for this clone. The V and J genes are TRBV21-1 and TRBJ1-4. TRBV21-1 represents a pseudogene. The CDR3 is 16 amino acids. Here the CDR3 DNA reads TGTGCCAGCAGCAAAATTTCCGAAAGAGAGAAGGAAAAACTGTTTTTT. It codes for CASSKISEREKEKLFF.

This clone was recorded only once. The rearrangement uses TRBV7-3 and TRBJ2-5; D uncertain. The CDR3 is 14 amino acids. The V gene's germline CDR1 is SGHTA and CDR2 FQGTGA. The V gene lost 1 base and the J gene lost 14 bases, with 20 bases spanning the gap. Here the CDR3 DNA reads TGTGCCAGCAGCTTAAAAGTCTCGGTAGGACCAACCTACTTC. Residues: CASSLKVSVGPTYF. Full variable domain (remainder filled in from reference TRBV7-3 and TRBJ2-5): GAGVSQTPSNKVTEKGKYVELRCDPISGHTALYWYRQSLGQGPEFLIYFQGTGAADDSGLPNDRFFAVRPEGSVSTLKIQRTERGDSAVYLCASSLKVSVGPTYFGPGTRLLVL.

This chain uses TRBV18 with TRBJ1-1; no clear D gene. This CDR3 region has 14 residues. Trimming removed 6 bases at V and 0 bases at J, with 11 bases between. In germline, CDR1 is KGHSH, CDR2 LQKENI. CDR3 nucleotide sequence: TGTGCCAGCTCCCTCTCGGCAATGAACACTGAAGCTTTCTTT. This translates into CASSLSAMNTEAFF.

This rearrangement joins TRBV6-5 to TRBJ2-5; 9 bases fit TRBD2. With 8 bases clipped from V and 6 bases from J, the junction kept 10 bases outside the gene matches. This CDR3 contains 14 residues. CDR1 and CDR2 (germline): MNHEY, SVGAGI. CDR3 region: CASREVAGVKTQYF. Written as DNA, the CDR3 is TGTGCCAGCCGGGAGGTAGCGGGAGTTAAGACCCAGTACTTC.

This chain connects TRBV30 to TRBJ2-3; D gene unclear. The CDR3 contains 15 residues. Trimming stripped 4 bases from V and 0 bases from J, with 14 bases between. The germline CDR1 and CDR2 sequences are GTSNPN and SVGIG (reference sequence). The CDR3 sequence: CAWTYDGLSTDTQYF. The CDR3 DNA is TGTGCCTGGACATATGATGGGTTGAGCACAGATACGCAGTATTTT.

The rearrangement uses TRBV6-4 and TRBJ1-5; D gene unclear. The germline V gene has CDR1 MRHNA and CDR2 SNTAGT. Trimming took 2 bases from V and 4 from J, leaving 3 bases between them. CDR3 length: 12 amino acids. CDR3 loop: CASSDRNQPQHF. CDR3 nucleotides: TGTGCCAGCAGTGACCGAAATCAGCCCCAGCATTTT.

The chain joins TRBV6-4 to TRBJ2-5, with D unresolved. CDR3 length: 13 amino acids. CDR1 and CDR2 (germline): MRHNA, SNTAGT. V was shortened by 3 bases and J by 4 bases, with 9 bases between the two germline ends. The CDR3 DNA is TGTGCCAGCAGTGAGACTGTGGGAGAGACCCAGTACTTC. Translated: CASSETVGETQYF.

The gene calls are TRBV5-1 and TRBJ1-1, with no clear D. Looked up from germline, CDR1 is SGHRS and CDR2 is YFSETQ. The CDR3 spans 13 residues. V lost 0 bases, J lost 8 bases, and 11 bases lay in between. The CDR3 nucleotides read TGCGCCAGCAGCTTGGGGCCGGAATTCGAAGCTTTCTTT. Protein: CASSLGPEFEAFF.

The chain employs TRBV27 and TRBJ2-7, with 9 bases matching TRBD1. This CDR3 has 14 residues. The junction had 6 bases not matched to a gene; V was cut back by 6 bases and J by 3 bases. The germline gives CDR1 MNHEY, CDR2 SMNVEV (reference sequence). The CDR3 DNA reads as TGTGCCAGCAGGCCGGGACAGGGAAACTACGAGCAGTACTTC. Protein sequence: CASRPGQGNYEQYF.

The CDR3 DNA reads as TGTGCCAGCAGCAGAGAGTCGACAGGGGACGGCACAGATACGCAGTATTTT. Encoded protein: CASSRESTGDGTDTQYF. The gene calls are TRBV9 and TRBJ2-3; TRBD1 matches at 8 bases. This CDR3 comprises 17 residues. V was clipped by 4 bases and J by 1 base; unmatched bases: 11. Germline loops: CDR1 SGDLS, CDR2 YYNGEE.

The J gene is TRBJ1-2, the V gene TRBV30, with D unclear. With 2 bases removed from V and 1 base from J, the gap between germline ends came to 14 bases. The CDR3 loop spans 15 amino acids. The germline gives CDR1 GTSNPN, CDR2 SVGIG (reference sequence). DNA for the CDR3: TGTGCCTGGAGTAGGGTCGGGGTTTTTAACTATGGCTACACCTTC. This encodes CAWSRVGVFNYGYTF. The variable domain in full, completed from reference TRBV30 and TRBJ1-2, reads SQTIHQWPATLVQPVGSPLSLECTVEGTSNPNLYWYRQAAGRGLQLLFYSVGIGQISSEVPQNLSASRPQDRQFILSSKKLLLSDSGFYLCAWSRVGVFNYGYTFGSGTRLTVV.

The chain carries TRBV5-6 and TRBJ2-3; 7 bases align to TRBD2. The junction had 13 bases not matched to a gene; V was cut back by 5 bases and J by 4 bases. The CDR3 is made up of 16 amino acids. The germline CDR1 and CDR2 sequences are SGHDT and YYEEEE. CDR3 nucleotide sequence: TGTGCCAGCAGGAACACCAGAGCGGGACTCGCAGATACGCAGTATTTT. Translating it yields CASRNTRAGLADTQYF. Using reference TRBV5-6 and TRBJ2-3 for the parts outside the CDR3, the full variable domain is DAGVTQSPTHLIKTRGQQVTLRCSPKSGHDTVSWYQQALGQGPQFIFQYYEEEERQRGNFPDRFSGHQFPNYSSELNVNALLLGDSALYLCASRNTRAGLADTQYFGPGTRLTVL.

This chain uses TRBV11-2 with TRBJ2-1; 9 bases map to TRBD2. Trimming removed 5 bases from V and 6 bases from J; junction bases left unmatched: 11. This CDR3 has 16 residues. Germline CDR1 and CDR2: SGHAT and FQNNGV. CDR3 in amino acids: CASSHYFSGSGNEQFF. In nucleotides, the CDR3 is TGTGCCAGCAGCCATTATTTTAGCGGGAGCGGCAATGAGCAGTTCTTC.

This clone was observed once. V and J are TRBV7-9 and TRBJ2-7; the D is unclear. CDR1 is SEHNR, CDR2 FQNEAQ, per germline (reference sequence). V gave up 5 bases and J gave up 7 bases, with 12 bases separating them. The CDR3 has 12 residues. The CDR3 reads CASSQARREQYF. CDR3 bases: TGTGCCAGCAGCCAGGCCCGCAGGGAGCAGTACTTC.

The chain combines TRBV7-2 with TRBJ2-7; TRBD2 agrees at 8 bases. The germline gives CDR1 SGHTA, CDR2 FQGNSA. The CDR3 spans 15 residues. V lost 2 bases and J lost 2; bases outside the gene matches: 5. The CDR3 here is CASSLTSGQTYEQYF. In DNA form, the CDR3 reads TGTGCCAGCAGCTTAACTAGCGGTCAAACCTACGAGCAGTACTTC.

The J gene is TRBJ2-5, the V gene TRBV9; 10 bases agree with TRBD2. The DNA end favors TRBJ2-7, so the J call may be wrong. CDR3 length equals 14 residues. The V gene's germline CDR1 is SGDLS and CDR2 YYNGEE. The CDR3 is CASSNTSGINEQYF. The CDR3 region has the DNA TGTGCCAGCAGCAACACTAGCGGGATTAACGAGCAGTACTTC.

This rearrangement joins TRBV5-4 to TRBJ2-3; D might be TRBD2 (6 bases). The ends were cut back, 3 bases at V and 6 bases at J, with 14 bases in the middle. This CDR3 contains 14 residues. From germline, CDR1 is SGHNT and CDR2 YYREEE (reference sequence). The CDR3 region has the DNA TGTGCCAGCAGCTCGGTGGGGACTCCGGATACGCAGTATTTT. As protein: CASSSVGTPDTQYF.

This rearrangement joins TRBV11-2 to TRBJ2-7; TRBD1 is a possible D gene (5 bases). The germline gives CDR1 SGHAT, CDR2 FQNNGV. V was trimmed by 5 bases and J by 3 bases, leaving 17 bases between them. The CDR3 has 15 amino acids. CDR3 nucleotides: TGTGCCAGCAGCCCTATAGGGGTAGGAAACTACGAGCAGTACTTC. Protein: CASSPIGVGNYEQYF.

This clone showed up just a few times. The chain is built from TRBV7-2 and TRBJ1-1; the D gene is possibly TRBD1 (6 bases). CDR3 length: 16 amino acids. Germline values: CDR1 SGHTA, CDR2 FQGNSA. V was shortened by 0 bases and J by 11 bases, with 22 bases between the two germline ends. CDR3 coding DNA: TGTGCCAGCAGCTTAGCCACGCAGTCTACGTGGGGGGCGGCTTTCTTT. It specifies CASSLATQSTWGAAFF. The variable domain in full, completed from reference TRBV7-2 and TRBJ1-1, reads GAGVSQSPSNKVTEKGKDVELRCDPISGHTALYWYRQSLGQGLEFLIYFQGNSAPDKSGLPSDRFSAERTGGSVSTLTIQRTQQEDSAVYLCASSLATQSTWGAAFFGQGTRLTVV.

The chain employs TRBV5-4 and TRBJ2-7, with a tentative D call TRBD2 (5 bases). CDR3 size: 14 residues. Germline V gene data show CDR1 as SGHNT and CDR2 as YYREEE (reference sequence). The V and J ends lost 4 bases and 3 bases respectively, with 14 bases between them. CDR3 region: CASSPDSALYEQYF. For the CDR3, the DNA is TGTGCCAGCAGCCCGGACTCGGCACTCTACGAGCAGTACTTC.